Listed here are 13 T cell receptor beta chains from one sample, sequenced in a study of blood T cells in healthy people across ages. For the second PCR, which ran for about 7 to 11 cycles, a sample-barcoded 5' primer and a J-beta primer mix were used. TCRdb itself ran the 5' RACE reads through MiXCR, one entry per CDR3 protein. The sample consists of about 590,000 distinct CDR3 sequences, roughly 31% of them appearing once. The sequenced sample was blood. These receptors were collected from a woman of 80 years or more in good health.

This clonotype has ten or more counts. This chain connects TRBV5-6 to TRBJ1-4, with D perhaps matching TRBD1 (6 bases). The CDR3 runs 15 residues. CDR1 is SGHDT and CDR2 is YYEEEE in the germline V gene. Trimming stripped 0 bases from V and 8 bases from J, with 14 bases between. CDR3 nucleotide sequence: TGTGCCAGCAGCTTGGCGACAGGCAAGGGGGAAAAACTGTTTTTT. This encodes CASSLATGKGEKLFF.

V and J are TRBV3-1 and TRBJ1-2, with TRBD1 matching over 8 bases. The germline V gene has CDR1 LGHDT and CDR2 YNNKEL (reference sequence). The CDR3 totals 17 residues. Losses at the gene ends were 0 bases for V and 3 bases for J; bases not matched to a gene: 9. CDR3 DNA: TGTGCCAGCAGCCAAGATCGGGGCAGGGGGCGCGACTATGGCTACACCTTC. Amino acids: CASSQDRGRGRDYGYTF.

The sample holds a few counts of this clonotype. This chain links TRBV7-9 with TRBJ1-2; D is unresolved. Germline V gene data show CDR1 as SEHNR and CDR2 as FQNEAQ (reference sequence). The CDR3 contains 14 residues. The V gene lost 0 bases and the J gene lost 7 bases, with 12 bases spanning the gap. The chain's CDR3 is CASSLARASGGYTF. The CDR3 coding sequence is TGTGCCAGCAGCTTAGCGCGGGCGTCGGGTGGCTACACCTTC.

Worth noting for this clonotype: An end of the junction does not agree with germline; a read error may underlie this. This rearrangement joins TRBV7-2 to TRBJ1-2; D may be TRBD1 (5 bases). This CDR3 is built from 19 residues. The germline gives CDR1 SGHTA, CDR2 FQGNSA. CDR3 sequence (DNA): TGTGCCAGCAGTTACCACACGAGCGAGGTGGGGGGGGTCGACTACGGCTACACCTTC. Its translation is CASSYHTSEVGGVDYGYTF. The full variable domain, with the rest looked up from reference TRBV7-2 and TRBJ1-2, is GAGVSQSPSNKVTEKGKDVELRCDPISGHTALYWYRQSLGQGLEFLIYFQGNSAPDKSGLPSDRFSAERTGGSVSTLTIQRTQQEDSAVYLCASSYHTSEVGGVDYGYTFGSGTRLTVV.

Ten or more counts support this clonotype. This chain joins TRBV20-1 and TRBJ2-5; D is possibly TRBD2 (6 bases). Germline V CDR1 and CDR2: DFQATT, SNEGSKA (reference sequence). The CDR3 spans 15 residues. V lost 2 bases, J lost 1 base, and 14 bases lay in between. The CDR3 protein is CSARSGAAVQETQYF. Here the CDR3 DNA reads TGCAGTGCTAGATCGGGAGCGGCCGTCCAAGAGACCCAGTACTTC.

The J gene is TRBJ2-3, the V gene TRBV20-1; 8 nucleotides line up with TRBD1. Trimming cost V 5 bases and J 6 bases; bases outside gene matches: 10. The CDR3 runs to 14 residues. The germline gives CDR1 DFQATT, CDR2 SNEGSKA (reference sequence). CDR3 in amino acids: CSAPSRDRLDTQYF. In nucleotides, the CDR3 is TGCAGTGCTCCGTCCCGGGACAGGCTCGATACGCAGTATTTT.

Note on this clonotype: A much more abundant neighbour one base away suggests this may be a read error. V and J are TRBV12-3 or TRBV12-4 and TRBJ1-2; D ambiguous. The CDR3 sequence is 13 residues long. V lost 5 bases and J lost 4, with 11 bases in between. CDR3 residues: CASSPVEGYGYTF. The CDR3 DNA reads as TGTGCCAGCAGTCCTGTGGAAGGCTATGGCTACACCTTC.

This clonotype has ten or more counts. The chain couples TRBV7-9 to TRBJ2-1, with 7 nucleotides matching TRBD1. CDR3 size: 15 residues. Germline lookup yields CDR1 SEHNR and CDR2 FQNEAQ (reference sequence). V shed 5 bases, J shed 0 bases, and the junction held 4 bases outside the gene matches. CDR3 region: CASSAQGPSYNEQFF. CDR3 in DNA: TGTGCCAGCAGCGCACAGGGGCCCTCCTACAATGAGCAGTTCTTC.

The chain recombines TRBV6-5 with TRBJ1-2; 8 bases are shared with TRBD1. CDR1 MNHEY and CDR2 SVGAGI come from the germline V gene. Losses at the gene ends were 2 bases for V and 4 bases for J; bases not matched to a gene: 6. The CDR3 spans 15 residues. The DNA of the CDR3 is TGTGCCAGCAGTTACCAGACAGGGGCGGTCTATGGCTACACCTTC. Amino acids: CASSYQTGAVYGYTF.

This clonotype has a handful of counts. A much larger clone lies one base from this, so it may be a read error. CDR3 sequence reads: CSAHDARDRGISDYTF. CDR3 sequence (DNA): TGCAGTGCTCATGACGCTCGGGACAGGGGCATCTCTGACTACACCTTC. This chain links TRBV20-1 with TRBJ1-2; 10 nucleotides agree with TRBD1. The trim removed 5 bases at V and 10 bases at J, leaving 19 bases unmatched. The germline gives CDR1 DFQATT, CDR2 SNEGSKA (reference sequence). The CDR3 sequence is 16 residues long.

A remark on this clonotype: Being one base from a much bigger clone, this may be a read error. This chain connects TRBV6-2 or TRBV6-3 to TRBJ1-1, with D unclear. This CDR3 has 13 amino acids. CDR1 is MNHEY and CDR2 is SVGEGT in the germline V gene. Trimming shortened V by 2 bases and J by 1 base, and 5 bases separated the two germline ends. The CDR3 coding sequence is TGTGCCAGCAGTTACGAGGCGAACACTGAAGCTTTCTTT. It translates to CASSYEANTEAFF.

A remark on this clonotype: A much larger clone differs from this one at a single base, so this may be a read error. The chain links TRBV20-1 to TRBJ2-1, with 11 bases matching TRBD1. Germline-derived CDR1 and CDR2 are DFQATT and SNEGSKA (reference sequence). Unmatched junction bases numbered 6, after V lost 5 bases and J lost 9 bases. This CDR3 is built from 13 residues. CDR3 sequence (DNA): TGCAGTGCTGCGGGACAGGGGGAAGTTGAGCAGTTCTTC. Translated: CSAAGQGEVEQFF.

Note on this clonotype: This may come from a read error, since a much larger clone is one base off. DNA of the CDR3: TGCGCCAGCAGCCCCAACGTTCTCAGGTATGACGAGCAGTTCTTC. Protein sequence: CASSPNVLRYDEQFF. The V gene is TRBV5-1, the J gene TRBJ2-1; D remains ambiguous. V lost 4 bases, J lost 10 bases, and 21 bases lay in between. The CDR3 has 15 amino acids. Looked up from germline, CDR1 is SGHRS and CDR2 is YFSETQ.